Listed below are T cell receptor beta chains from one sample, sequenced in a study of blood T cell repertoires in COVID-19. Here immunoSEQ multiplex PCR was the method, and the copy in TCRdb shows in-frame clones only, minus some. The sample lists a few hundred thousand clones, approximately 85% occurring once. Sample: peripheral blood. These receptors originate from a human donor with COVID-19, enrolled during active disease. The donor label of this sample is uncertain. Each CDR3 is given with its conserved first and last residue. A D gene is named only where the DNA matches it firmly. Clone size is shown for a subset of rows, as once, few, many or a class of expanded clone.

J,size,D,V,CDR3,DNA
TRBJ1-2,-,-,TRBV28,CASSVSYGYTF,TGTGCCAGCAGTGTCAGCTATGGCTACACCTTC
TRBJ2-7,-,-,TRBV29-1,CSVGQAYTYEQYF,TGCAGCGTTGGGCAGGCCTATACCTACGAGCAGTACTTC
TRBJ1-5,-,-,TRBV7-8,CASSFNRVGQPQHF,TGTGCCAGCAGCTTCAACAGGGTCGGTCAGCCCCAGCATTTT
TRBJ2-1,few,TRBD2,TRBV5-1,CASSLTSGKYNEQFF,TGCGCCAGCAGCCTGACTAGCGGGAAATACAATGAGCAGTTCTTC
TRBJ1-6,-,-,TRBV7-9,CASSRTGNSPLHF,TGTGCCAGCAGCCGCACAGGGAATTCACCCCTCCACTTT
TRBJ2-5,-,TRBD2,TRBV30,CAWSWGGQETQYF,TGTGCCTGGAGCTGGGGGGGACAAGAGACCCAGTACTTC
TRBJ2-7,few,TRBD2,TRBV12-3/TRBV12-4,CASSFSGSNEQYF,TGTGCCAGCAGTTTTAGCGGGAGTAACGAGCAGTACTTC
TRBJ2-2,once,-,TRBV5-8,CASILVGGNPITNTGELFF,TGTGCCAGCATTCTCGTTGGGGGGAACCCGATAACAAACACCGGGGAGCTGTTTTTT
TRBJ1-2,-,TRBD1,TRBV18,CASSPSGQGRSGGYTF,TGTGCCAGCTCACCTTCGGGACAGGGACGTTCTGGAGGCTACACCTTC
TRBJ2-2,-,TRBD2,TRBV5-1,CASSLVLAGGFSNTGELFF,TGCGCCAGCAGCTTGGTACTAGCGGGAGGATTTTCGAACACCGGGGAGCTGTTTTTT
TRBJ1-1,-,-,TRBV11-2,CASSSGVNTEAFF,TGTGCCAGCAGCTCGGGGGTGAACACTGAAGCTTTCTTT
TRBJ1-1,-,-,TRBV9,CASSVVRTQNTEAFF,TGTGCCAGCAGCGTAGTGAGGACACAGAACACTGAAGCTTTCTTT
TRBJ2-7,-,-,TRBV15,CATSRDHQAHEQYF,TGTGCCACCAGCAGAGATCATCAGGCCCACGAGCAGTACTTC
TRBJ2-3,-,-,TRBV7-2,CASSRFGRDTDTQYF,TGTGCCAGCAGCCGTTTTGGGCGGGACACAGATACGCAGTATTTT
TRBJ2-2,-,-,TRBV3-1/TRBV3-2,CASSQPQGTGELFF,TGTGCCAGCAGCCAACCACAGGGCACCGGGGAGCTGTTTTTT
TRBJ2-1,-,TRBD1,TRBV7-2,CASSSRTGDINEQFF,TGTGCCAGCAGCTCTAGGACAGGGGACATTAATGAGCAGTTCTTC
TRBJ1-5,-,-,TRBV19,CASSITVQGNQPQHF,TGTGCCAGTAGTATAACAGTACAGGGCAATCAGCCCCAGCATTTT
TRBJ2-1,-,TRBD2,TRBV28,CASSLPGGPYNEQFF,TGTGCCAGCAGTTTACCGGGAGGCCCCTACAATGAGCAGTTCTTC
TRBJ2-7,-,-,TRBV5-1,CASSPWTETPYEQYF,TGCGCCAGCAGCCCGTGGACAGAAACTCCCTACGAGCAGTACTTC
TRBJ2-3,few,-,TRBV4-3,CASSQRGGTTDTQYF,TGCGCCAGCAGCCAACGCGGAGGGACCACAGATACGCAGTATTTT
TRBJ1-1,-,TRBD1,TRBV7-2,CASSPRGTQGAPVWTEAFF,TGTGCCAGCAGCCCCCGTGGGACCCAGGGGGCGCCCGTATGGACTGAAGCTTTCTTT
TRBJ1-5,-,-,TRBV6-5,CASMGPHQPQHF,TGTGCCAGCATGGGCCCCCATCAGCCCCAGCATTTT
TRBJ2-7,-,TRBD2,TRBV5-1,CASSVGLAANNYEQYF,TGCGCCAGCAGCGTTGGGCTAGCGGCAAATAACTACGAGCAGTACTTC
TRBJ2-3,-,TRBD2,TRBV3-1/TRBV3-2,CASRTRGTDTQYF,TGTGCCAGCCGGACTAGGGGCACAGATACGCAGTATTTT